This record concerns one TCR beta chain sequence. Its binding antigen is unknown. One base away there is no much larger clone; base qualities are not given. These data are taken from a study of blood T cell repertoires in COVID-19 (dated by TCRdb to about 2020). Looking at the study overall: The collaborator samples originated in the United States, Italy and Spain and spanned the acute and convalescent phases of COVID-19. The material from the prospective study consisted of cDNA or gDNA derived from T cells, B-cell-depleted T cells, or PBMCs. Subjects who had been exposed to COVID-19, were actively infected with it, or had recovered from it provided the deeply sampled blood TCRbeta repertoires that made up the dataset. The repertoires were released in a freely available public database meant as a resource for research on the immune response to SARS-CoV-2. The samples were drawn from the first 160 participants of the ongoing ImmuneRACE study and from about 1,200 subjects provided by 6 global collaborators. The sample metadata nearly always contained a de-identified subject ID, COVID-19 status, age in years and sex. Where available, HLA class I and class II types were obtained from metadata supplied by the sample provider rather than from assay-based typing. Overall study results and their limits: The quantity of clinical and demographic metadata differed by source and by participant and was supplied without curation.

TCRbeta CDR3 regions were amplified from genomic DNA by means of the immunoSEQ Assay, a bias-controlled multiplex PCR. The authors' pipeline ran thus. The number of nucleated cells in each sample was estimated by amplification of reference gene primers within the assay. Sequence reads were collapsed and filtered to measure the absolute abundance of every unique TCRbeta CDR3 rearrangement. For each sample, productive Simpson clonality was calculated by taking the square root of Simpson's diversity index across productive rearrangements. Imported from immuneACCESS, the table was reduced by TCRdb to in-frame sequences with V and J called. These copies leave out some clones; in studies compared against another copy, an unresolved V gene accounts for under half, and the cause of the remainder is not known. Clone size and V and J calls were adopted from that table, with D and trimming inferred from the DNA. Counted in this sample were tens of thousands of clones; 75% to 95% of them appeared once. The ten largest clones capture 7.5% to 9.5% of the sample.

The CDR3 sequence holds 13 residues, the cysteine and phenylalanine included. CDR3 DNA is the only sequence kept; it has 39 bases, read in frame from the first base. V lost 8 bases and J lost 8 bases; the stretch between them is 18 bases long. The germline V gene specifies MGHDK as CDR1 and SYGVNS as CDR2. The collaborating institutions used their own protocols to collect whole blood in K2EDTA tubes. For TCRbeta analysis, collaborators shipped samples as frozen whole blood, isolated PBMCs, or DNA extracted from either of those sample types. The sequencing sample was made of peripheral blood. In this chain, TRBV25-1 is recombined with TRBJ1-2, with TRBD1 perhaps the D gene, on 6 matching bases. The TCR comes from a woman aged 40 to 50 with active COVID-19. Here the CDR3 is given as CASGGAQGEGYTF. The DNA reads as follows: TGTGCCAGCGGGGGGGCACAGGGTGAGGGCTACACCTTC.